The 5 T cell receptor beta chains reported below all come from one sample, sequenced in a study of regulatory T cells in long-lasting Graves disease. As to time point: newly diagnosed GD, antithyroid drugs for less than 3 months. Following extraction of RNA from PBMCs, that RNA was used to make the TCR library. Researchers made TCR beta libraries by using iRepertoire HTBI primers and running Arm-PCR on CDR3 regions. TCRdb fed the multiplex PCR reads into MiXCR, producing one record per CDR3 protein. Of about 220,000 distinct CDR3 sequences in the sample, roughly a fifth are singletons; the top ten hold 12%. These data were also filed under a second study, of T cells in Graves' hyperthyroidism and ophthalmopathy.

The source was peripheral blood mononuclear cells (PBMCs), collected at new diagnosis, from a patient treated with antithyroid drugs. The receptor source for this set is a woman in her 30s with Graves disease.

On this clonotype: This likely stems from a read error, as it lies one base from a far larger clone. The chain has TRBV11-2 and TRBJ1-1; D ambiguous. CDR1 and CDR2 from the germline V gene are SGHAT and FQNNGV. The ends were cut back, 5 bases at V and 1 base at J, with 11 bases in the middle. This CDR3 is built from 14 residues. CDR3 sequence reads: CASSMDWGNTEAFF. CDR3 in DNA: TGTGCCAGCAGCATGGACTGGGGGAACACTGAAGCTTTCTTT.

This clonotype has at least ten counts. V usage is TRBV2 and J usage is TRBJ2-5; D is possibly TRBD2 (6 bases). The ends were cut back, 6 bases at V and 4 bases at J, with 12 bases in the middle. The CDR3 spans 13 residues. CDR1 is SNHLY, CDR2 FYNNEI, per germline. DNA of the CDR3: TGTGCCAGCAGGGGGGGTAGCGCAGAGACCCAGTACTTC. Translated, it gives CASRGGSAETQYF.

This chain joins TRBV20-1 and TRBJ2-5; D not certain. The length of the CDR3 is 14 residues. V lost 0 bases and J lost 2, with 10 bases in between. The germline V gene encodes CDR1 DFQATT and CDR2 SNEGSKA (reference sequence). CDR3 nucleotide sequence: TGCAGTGCTAGAGAAAGAGACCGTCAAGAGACCCAGTACTTC. Translating it yields CSARERDRQETQYF.

This clonotype was picked up many times. This sequence joins TRBV19 and TRBJ1-1; weak D call: TRBD1 (5 bases). This CDR3 comprises 13 residues. Trimming shortened V by 5 bases and J by 3 bases, and 10 bases separated the two germline ends. Germline V gene lookup returns CDR1 LNHDA and CDR2 SQIVND (reference sequence). CDR3 bases: TGTGCCAGTAGTTCTGACAGAGACACTGAAGCTTTCTTT. This translates into CASSSDRDTEAFF.

This clonotype was seen only a few times. The chain is built from TRBV20-1 and TRBJ2-1; D gene unclear. The germline V gene has CDR1 DFQATT and CDR2 SNEGSKA (reference sequence). With 6 bases removed from V and 8 bases from J, the gap between germline ends came to 20 bases. This CDR3 has 14 amino acids. DNA for the CDR3: TGCAGTGCGCAAAGGTCAGGCCGGTTGGATGAGCAGTTCTTC. Translated, it gives CSAQRSGRLDEQFF.